The T cell receptor (beta chain) under discussion was sequenced for a study of T-cell memory formation after mild COVID-19. Study as a whole: The two donors had largely donor-specific TCR clusters.

This clonotype was counted at least ten times. No antigen is known for it. The germline V gene has CDR1 SGHRS and CDR2 YFSETQ. With 1 base removed from V and 0 bases from J, the gap between germline ends came to 5 bases. This CDR3 region has 14 residues. Using constant-segment primers, 5'RACE produced TCR alpha and TCR beta cDNA libraries carrying sample barcodes and UMIs. TCRdb ran MiXCR on the 5' RACE reads and lists one entry per CDR3 protein. The data hold some 290,000 distinct CDR3 sequences, with roughly 16% observed a single time. Study results and limitations: Second-wave clones with a day 37 peak had unconfirmed SARS-CoV-2 specificity. Clones which contracted sat mainly in CM and EM if CD4+, and in EMRA if CD8+.

Sequencing was performed on PBMCs or a T cell subset sorted from them (not recorded which). This rearrangement joins TRBV5-1 to TRBJ2-1; D ambiguous. This clonotype originated in a young man who had mild COVID-19 (a few samples of this study predate the infection). Cell type and time point are not known. CDR3 sequence (DNA): TGCGCCAGCAGCTTGCAGAGCTCCTACAATGAGCAGTTCTTC. This gives the protein CASSLQSSYNEQFF.